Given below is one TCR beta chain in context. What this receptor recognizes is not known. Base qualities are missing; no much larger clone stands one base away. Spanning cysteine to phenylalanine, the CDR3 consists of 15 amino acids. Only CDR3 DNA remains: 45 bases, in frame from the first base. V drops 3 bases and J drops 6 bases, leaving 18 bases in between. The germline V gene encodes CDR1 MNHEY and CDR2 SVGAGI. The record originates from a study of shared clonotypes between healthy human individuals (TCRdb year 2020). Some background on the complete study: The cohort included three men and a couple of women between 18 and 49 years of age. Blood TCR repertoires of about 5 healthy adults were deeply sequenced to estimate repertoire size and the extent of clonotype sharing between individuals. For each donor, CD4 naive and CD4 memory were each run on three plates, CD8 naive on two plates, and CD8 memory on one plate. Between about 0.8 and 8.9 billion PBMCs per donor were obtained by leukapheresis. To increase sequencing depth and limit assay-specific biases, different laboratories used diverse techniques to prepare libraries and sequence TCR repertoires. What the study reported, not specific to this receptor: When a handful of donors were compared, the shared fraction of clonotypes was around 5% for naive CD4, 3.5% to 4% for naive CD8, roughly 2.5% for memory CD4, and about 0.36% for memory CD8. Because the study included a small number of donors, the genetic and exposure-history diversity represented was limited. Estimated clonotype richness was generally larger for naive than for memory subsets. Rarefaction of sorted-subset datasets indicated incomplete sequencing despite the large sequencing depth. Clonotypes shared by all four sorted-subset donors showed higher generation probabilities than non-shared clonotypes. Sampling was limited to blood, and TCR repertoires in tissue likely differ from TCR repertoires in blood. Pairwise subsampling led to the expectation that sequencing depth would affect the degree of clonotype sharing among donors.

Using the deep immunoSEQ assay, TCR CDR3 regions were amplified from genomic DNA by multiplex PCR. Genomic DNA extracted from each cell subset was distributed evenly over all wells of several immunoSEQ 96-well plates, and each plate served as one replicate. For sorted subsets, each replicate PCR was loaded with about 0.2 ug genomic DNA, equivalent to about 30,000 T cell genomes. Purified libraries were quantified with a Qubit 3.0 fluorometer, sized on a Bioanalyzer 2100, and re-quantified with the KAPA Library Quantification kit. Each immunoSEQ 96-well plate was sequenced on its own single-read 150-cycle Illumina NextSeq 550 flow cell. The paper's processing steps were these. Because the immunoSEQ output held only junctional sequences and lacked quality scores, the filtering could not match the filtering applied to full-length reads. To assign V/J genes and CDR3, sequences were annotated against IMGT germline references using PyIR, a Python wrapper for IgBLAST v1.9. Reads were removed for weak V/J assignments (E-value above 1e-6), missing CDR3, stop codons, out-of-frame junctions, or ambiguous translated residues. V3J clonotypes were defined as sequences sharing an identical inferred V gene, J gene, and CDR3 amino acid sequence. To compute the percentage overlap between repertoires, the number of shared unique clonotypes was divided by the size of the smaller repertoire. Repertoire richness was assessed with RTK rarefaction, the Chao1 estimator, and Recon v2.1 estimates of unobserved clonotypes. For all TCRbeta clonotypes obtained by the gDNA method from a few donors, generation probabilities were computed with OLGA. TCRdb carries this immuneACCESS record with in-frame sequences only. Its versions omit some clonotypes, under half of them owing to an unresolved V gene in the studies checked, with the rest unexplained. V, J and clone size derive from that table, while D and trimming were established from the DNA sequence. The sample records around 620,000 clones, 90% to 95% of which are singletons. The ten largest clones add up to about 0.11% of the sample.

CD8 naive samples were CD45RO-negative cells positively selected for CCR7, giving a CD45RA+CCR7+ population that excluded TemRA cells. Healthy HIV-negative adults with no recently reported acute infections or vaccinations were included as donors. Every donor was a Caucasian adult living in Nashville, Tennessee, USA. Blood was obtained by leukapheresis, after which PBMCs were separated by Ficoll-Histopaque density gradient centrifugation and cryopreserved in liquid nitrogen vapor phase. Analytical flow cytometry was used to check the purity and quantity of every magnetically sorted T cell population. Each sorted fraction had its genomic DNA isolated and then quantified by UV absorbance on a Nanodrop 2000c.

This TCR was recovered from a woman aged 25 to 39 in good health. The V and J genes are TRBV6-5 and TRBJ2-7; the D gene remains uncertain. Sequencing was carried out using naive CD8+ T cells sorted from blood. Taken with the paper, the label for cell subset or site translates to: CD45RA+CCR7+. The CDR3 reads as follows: CASSYVWARPLEQYF. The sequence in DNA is TGTGCCAGCAGTTATGTTTGGGCTAGACCTCTCGAGCAGTACTTC.